This T cell receptor (beta chain) was obtained from a study of early T cells in non-severe SARS-CoV-2 infection. In the study overall: The input, bulk RNA from unsorted whole blood, was sequenced, and chains were unpaired.

TCRdb fed the 5' RACE reads into MiXCR, producing one record per CDR3 protein. There are approximately 45,000 distinct CDR3 sequences in the sample; about a tenth occur only once, and 9.7% lies in the top ten. V lost 5 bases to trimming and J lost 4 bases; unmatched junction nucleotides: 8. CDR1 is MNHEY, CDR2 SVGEGT, per germline. CDR3 size: 15 residues. This clonotype was seen many times. This TCR derives from an adult who was a healthcare worker with PCR-confirmed SARS-CoV-2 infection or an uninfected control (not recorded which). The chain carries TRBV6-2 or TRBV6-3 and TRBJ1-5, with TRBD1 matching over 7 bases. Sequencing used whole blood. The CDR3 reads CASSATGFGNQPQHF. The CDR3 DNA reads TGTGCCAGCAGTGCGACAGGGTTCGGGAATCAGCCCCAGCATTTT.